This T cell receptor beta chain was sequenced during a study of vaccination and CD4 T cells after COVID-19. Worth noting for this clonotype: Antigen unknown.

As for treatment: 10-day PBMC culture with coronavirus spike peptide pools or control peptides (ViraFEST assay). Cultured CD4+ T cell DNA was sequenced using the Oncomine TCR Beta short-read assay. A single record per CDR3 protein comes from TCRdb applying MiXCR to the PCR reads. Of approximately 17,000 distinct CDR3 sequences listed, less than 65% were seen once; the top ten hold around 16%. The material sequenced was CD4+ T cells from blood, cultured in vitro. This receptor was identified in a human donor who had recovered from COVID-19.

CDR3 sequence (DNA): TGCAGCATTAAAGGGCAGGACCAAGAGACCCAGTACTTC. Its translation is CSIKGQDQETQYF. The V gene is TRBV29-1, the J gene TRBJ2-5; D remains ambiguous. Germline values: CDR1 SQVTM, CDR2 ANQGSEA. The CDR3 consists of 13 residues. V lost 8 bases and J 0 bases, leaving 13 bases between the germline ends.